This TCR beta chain was obtained from a study of T cell repertoires in cytomegalovirus infection. Study at large: The public TCR beta signatures pointed to both CMV infection and matching HLA type.

Turning to this clonotype: Its antigen is unidentified.

TCRdb reprocessed the reads with MiXCR, giving one entry per CDR3 protein. The sample lists 250,000 or so distinct CDR3 sequences, less than 9.5% seen once, with roughly 16% in the top ten. This CDR3 contains 18 residues. Germline V CDR1 and CDR2: SGHTA, FQGNSA. V was clipped by 2 bases and J by 4 bases, with 23 bases between them. Notes on the study in general: It was HLA-C-restricted CMV-specific TCR beta clonotypes that dominated the response ex vivo. Cumulative public TCR beta family frequency identified carriers of CMV plus the relevant HLA.

V and J are TRBV7-2 and TRBJ1-2, with D unclear. This TCR was recovered from a human donor in good health (CMV status not recorded). Some clones in this sample may be carry-over from other donors' samples. Sample: PBMCs. CDR3 sequence reads: CASSLSTARAQKAYGYTF. The CDR3 DNA reads TGTGCCAGCAGCTTATCGACGGCCCGGGCCCAGAAGGCCTATGGCTACACCTTC.